This T cell receptor (beta chain) emerged from a study of T-cell memory formation after mild COVID-19 (TCRdb year 2021). In the study overall: Most TCR sequence clusters were specific to one of the two donors. Longitudinal TCRalpha and TCRbeta repertoire sequencing tracked T-cell clones expanding and contracting after mild COVID-19 in a couple of donors. The cohort comprised two young, previously healthy adult volunteers, one female and one male.

V loses 5 bases of germline sequence and J loses 0 bases, and the interval between the two ends is 15 bases. Per the germline V gene, SGHTA is the CDR1 and FQGNSA is the CDR2. The CDR3 starts with the cysteine, ends with the phenylalanine, and has 16 residues. The CDR3 DNA has 48 bases and is translated from base 1. The run used an Illumina NovaSeq 6000. TCRalpha and TCRbeta cDNA libraries were built by 5'RACE with constant-segment primers, adding sample barcodes and unique molecular identifiers. Trizol reagent was used to extract RNA from every sample. Library amplification was performed in two PCR steps, and a second sample barcode and Illumina TruSeq adapters were introduced in the second step. Sequencing of the libraries was done on an Illumina NovaSeq, producing 2 x 150 bp paired-end reads. From the authors' description of their analysis: With migec v1.2.7, reads were demultiplexed and then collapsed into UMI-guided consensus sequences. With mixcr v2.1.11, UMI consensuses were aligned to TRA and TRB V and J templates and assembled into clonotypes. A clonotype was counted as expanded or contracted only if both edgeR and NoisET called the change significant, with noise models trained on biological replicates. edgeR calls used a false discovery rate-adjusted p below 0.01 and a log2 fold-change threshold of 1. As an exploratory analysis of dynamics, max-normalized trajectories of the 1000 most abundant clonotypes were examined with PCA combined with hierarchical clustering. Separately sequenced CD4+ and CD8+ repertoires were used to assign a CD4 or CD8 phenotype to each responding clone. TCRdb redid the processing of the public reads, applying fastp at Q25 and MiXCR, and retained in-frame beta chains. Rows are combined by CDR3 protein, so each entry shows the most common genes and DNA. It is TCRdb's table, rather than the study itself, that gives the V and J calls and clone size. The sample yields 300,000 to 350,000 distinct CDR3 sequences; 13% were counted once. Roughly 23% of the sample comes from the top ten.

Remarks on this clonotype: The antigen this receptor binds is unknown. There are no base qualities to consult, and no much larger clone falls within one base.

Ficoll-Paque density gradient centrifugation was used to isolate PBMCs. Broader findings and caveats from the paper: Contracting CD4+ clones appeared mostly in the CM and EM memory subsets, whereas CD8+ clones were enriched in EMRA. Only a couple of mild cases were covered by the study, and larger cohorts that include severe cases with pre-infection samples were considered necessary. Whether the second-wave clones peaking on day 37 were SARS-CoV-2 specific was not confirmed. From day 15 to 85, contracting clones showed balanced CD4/CD8 phenotypes, whereas a second wave of clones that expanded from day 15 to 37 leaned towards CD4+. Some responding clones were found in pre-infection memory, which suggests that pre-existing cross-reactive memory T cells took part in the SARS-CoV-2 response.

The sequenced sample was PBMCs or a T cell subset sorted from them (not recorded which). This clonotype was obtained from a man between 18 and 29 years old who had mild COVID-19 (a few samples of this study predate the infection). The sample titles of this study are shuffled in the database, so cell type and time point are left out; the donor was told from shared clones. The chain links TRBV7-2 with TRBJ2-3, with an unclear D gene assignment. The DNA is TGTGCCAGCAGCCCCCAAGGACGGGCTAGCACAGATACGCAGTATTTT. This is translated as CASSPQGRASTDTQYF.